This T cell receptor (beta chain) was sequenced in a study of T cell changes during pregnancy in multiple sclerosis. The method was immunoSEQ multiplex PCR; TCRdb's version includes in-frame clones alone and lacks a portion of them. The sample includes 42,000 or so clones, around 93% of them seen just once. The sequence was obtained from a female donor with multiple sclerosis, enrolled in a pregnancy study. The sample was CD8+ T cells from peripheral blood mononuclear cells, taken in the third trimester of pregnancy.

The CDR3 reads CASSASMSSSNEQFF. CDR3 in DNA: TGCGCCAGCAGTGCTTCTATGTCTAGCAGCAATGAGCAGTTCTTC. The V and J genes are TRBV5-1 and TRBJ2-1; TRBD2 might be the D (5 bases). The CDR3 covers 15 residues. Germline V CDR1 and CDR2: SGHRS, YFSETQ. Trimming removed 5 bases from V and 6 bases from J, with 18 bases in between.